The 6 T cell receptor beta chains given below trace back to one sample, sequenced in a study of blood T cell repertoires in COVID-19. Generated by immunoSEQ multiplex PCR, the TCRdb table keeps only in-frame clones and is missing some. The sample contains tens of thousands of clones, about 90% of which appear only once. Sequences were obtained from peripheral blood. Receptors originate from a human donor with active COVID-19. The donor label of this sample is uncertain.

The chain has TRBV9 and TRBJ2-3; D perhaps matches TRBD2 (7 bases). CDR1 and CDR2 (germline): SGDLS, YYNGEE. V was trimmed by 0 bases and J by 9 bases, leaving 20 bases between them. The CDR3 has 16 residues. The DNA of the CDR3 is TGTGCCAGCAGCGTAGCGGAGGGGGGGGCGCGGTTGACGCAGTATTTT. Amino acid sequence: CASSVAEGGARLTQYF.

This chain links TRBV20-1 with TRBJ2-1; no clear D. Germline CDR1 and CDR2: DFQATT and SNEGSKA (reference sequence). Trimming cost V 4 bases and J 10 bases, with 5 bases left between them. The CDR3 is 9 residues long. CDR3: CSATREQFF. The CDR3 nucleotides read TGCAGTGCTACGAGGGAGCAGTTCTTC.

CDR3 nucleotide sequence: TGTGCCAGCAAACCCTCTACAGGGGGCAATCAGCCCCAGCATTTT. Its translation: CASKPSTGGNQPQHF. The rearrangement links TRBV27 to TRBJ1-5, with 7 nucleotides matching TRBD1. Losses at the gene ends were 7 bases for V and 2 bases for J; bases not matched to a gene: 8. This CDR3 has 15 amino acids. Germline CDR1 is MNHEY and CDR2 is SMNVEV (reference sequence).

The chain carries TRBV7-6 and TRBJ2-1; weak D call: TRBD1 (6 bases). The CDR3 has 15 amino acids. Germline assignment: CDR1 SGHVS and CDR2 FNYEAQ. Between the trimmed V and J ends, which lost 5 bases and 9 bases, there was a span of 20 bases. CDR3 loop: CASSEDSLWSSEQFF. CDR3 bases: TGTGCCAGCAGCGAGGACAGCCTTTGGTCCAGTGAGCAGTTCTTC.

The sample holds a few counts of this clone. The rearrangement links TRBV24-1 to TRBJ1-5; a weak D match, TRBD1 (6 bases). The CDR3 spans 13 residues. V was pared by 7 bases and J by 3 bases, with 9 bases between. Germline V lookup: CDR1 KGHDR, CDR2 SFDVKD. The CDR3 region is CATSRDNNQPQHF. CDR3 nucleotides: TGTGCCACCAGCCGGGACAACAATCAGCCCCAGCATTTT.

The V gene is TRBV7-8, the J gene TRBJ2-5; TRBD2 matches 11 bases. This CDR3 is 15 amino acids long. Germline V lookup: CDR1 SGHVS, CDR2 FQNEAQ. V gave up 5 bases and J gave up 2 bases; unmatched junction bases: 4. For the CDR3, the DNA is TGTGCCAGCAGCCTGGGACTAGCGGCGCAAGAGACCCAGTACTTC. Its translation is CASSLGLAAQETQYF.